This passage covers 32 T cell receptor beta chains from one sample sequenced in a study of glioma-infiltrating T cells. Using RNA template, CDR3s of TCR alpha and beta were amplified with iRepertoire arm-PCR. TCRdb passed the multiplex PCR reads through MiXCR, listing each CDR3 protein once. The table has a few hundred thousand distinct CDR3 sequences, 41% seen once. Input material: glioma tissue, nonneoplastic brain tissue, or PBMCs (not recorded which). Source of these receptors: a human donor with low-grade glioma or glioblastoma, undergoing nonglioma brain surgery, or in good health (not recorded which).

A remark on this clonotype: A clone one base away is much larger, so this may be a read error. J is TRBJ1-2 and V is TRBV28; D is possibly TRBD1 (6 bases). Germline CDR1 is MDHEN and CDR2 is SYDVKM. The CDR3 is made up of 14 amino acids. CDR3 amino acids: CATSEGHSNYGYTF. CDR3 DNA: TGTGCCACCAGTGAGGGACACAGCAACTATGGCTACACCTTC.

On this clonotype: A much bigger clone sits one base away, suggesting this may be a read error. The chain carries TRBV6-5 and TRBJ1-2; possible D gene TRBD1, 5 bases. CDR1 and CDR2 (germline): MNHEY, SVGAGI. The CDR3 runs to 13 residues. The CDR3 DNA reads TGTGCCAGCAGTTCCAGGGTTTTCTATTGCTACACCTTC. Its translation is CASSSRVFYCYTF.

This clonotype was seen only a few times. The chain employs TRBV2 and TRBJ2-4; D uncertain. Germline V lookup: CDR1 SNHLY, CDR2 FYNNEI. This CDR3 has 13 residues. V shed 6 bases and J shed 0 bases, with 6 bases lying between them. The CDR3 sequence: CASRVLAKNIQYF. The CDR3 DNA reads TGTGCCAGCAGAGTACTAGCCAAAAACATTCAGTACTTC.

This clonotype occurred a few times. The V and J genes are TRBV4-2 and TRBJ2-1; 14 bases match TRBD2. The V and J ends lost 4 bases and 8 bases, in that order; junction bases with no gene match: 7. CDR1 is LGHNA and CDR2 is YNFKEQ in the germline V gene. This CDR3 spans 16 amino acids. CDR3 in amino acids: CASSRLGLAGDDEQFF. The CDR3 region has the DNA TGTGCCAGCAGCCGGCTGGGACTAGCGGGAGATGATGAGCAGTTCTTC.

The CDR3 DNA reads as TGTGCCAGCAGTTACAGTACGGAGCAGGAGACATACTCTGGGGCCAACGTCCTGACTTTC. This codes for CASSYSTEQETYSGANVLTF. V and J are TRBV6-6 and TRBJ2-6, with D uncertain. Germline CDR1 and CDR2: MNHNY and SVGAGI (reference sequence). CDR3 length: 20 residues. The V end was cut by 2 bases, the J end by 0 bases, with 20 bases between.

This sequence joins TRBV7-2 and TRBJ2-2, with 7 bases that match TRBD2. Germline V gene lookup returns CDR1 SGHTA and CDR2 FQGNSA. Losses at the gene ends were 7 bases for V and 6 bases for J; bases not matched to a gene: 11. The CDR3 is 15 amino acids. CDR3 in DNA: TGTGCCAGCAAATCCTTTCGGGAGGCATCCGGGGAGCTGTTTTTT. This codes for CASKSFREASGELFF.

This chain connects TRBV7-9 to TRBJ1-1, with unresolved D. V shed 1 base and J shed 6 bases, with 6 bases lying between them. The germline V gene encodes CDR1 SEHNR and CDR2 FQNEAQ (reference sequence). This CDR3 is built from 12 residues. CDR3 nucleotide sequence: TGTGCCAGCAGCTTAGAGCTCGCTGAAGCTTTCTTT. Translating gives CASSLELAEAFF.

This clonotype was picked up one time. The chain has TRBV4-3 and TRBJ1-5; TRBD1 agrees at 9 bases. Trimming removed 0 bases from V and 9 bases from J; junction bases left unmatched: 6. Germline V lookup: CDR1 LGHNA, CDR2 YSLEER. The CDR3 contains 15 residues. In nucleotides, the CDR3 is TGCGCCAGCAGCCAAGATGGGACAGGGAACGGGCCCCAGCATTTT. Translation gives CASSQDGTGNGPQHF.

The chain joins TRBV27 to TRBJ2-1; D perhaps matches TRBD1 (6 bases). Trimming removed 6 bases from V and 3 bases from J, with 15 bases in between. This CDR3 contains 15 residues. Germline CDR1 reads MNHEY; CDR2 reads SMNVEV (reference sequence). This CDR3 reads CASSLLRGYYNEQFF. The CDR3 DNA is TGTGCCAGCAGCTTGCTCAGGGGCTACTACAATGAGCAGTTCTTC.

This clonotype was observed many times. The chain has TRBV6-2 or TRBV6-3 and TRBJ2-7; the match to TRBD2 covers 14 bases. The trim removed 5 bases at V and 2 bases at J, leaving 2 bases unmatched. The germline V gene has CDR1 MNHEY and CDR2 SVGEGT. This CDR3 has 15 amino acids. The CDR3 loop reads CASSRTSGRPYEQYF. The CDR3 nucleotides are TGTGCCAGCAGTAGGACTAGCGGGAGGCCCTACGAGCAGTACTTC.

Comment on this clonotype: A read error may produce the germline difference seen at one junction end. The chain carries TRBV28 and TRBJ1-6, with D perhaps matching TRBD1 (5 bases). From germline, CDR1 is MDHEN and CDR2 SYDVKM. This CDR3 region has 13 residues. For the CDR3, the DNA is TGTGCCACCTCCGGGGCTAACTCCTACGAGCAGTACTTT. Encoded protein: CATSGANSYEQYF.

This clonotype appeared many times. CDR3 DNA: TGTGCCAGCAGTTGGGACAGGACCTACGAGCAGTACTTC. It encodes CASSWDRTYEQYF. V gene TRBV27 combines with J gene TRBJ2-7, with 8 bases lining up with TRBD1. The CDR3 runs to 13 residues. Germline V lookup: CDR1 MNHEY, CDR2 SMNVEV (reference sequence). J was trimmed by 2 bases and V by 4 bases; bases with no gene match: 1.

In its sample, this clonotype was seen a few times. The gene calls are TRBV4-1 and TRBJ2-3; D remains unclear. V lost 3 bases and J lost 4, with 8 bases in between. The CDR3 runs to 13 residues. Germline assignment: CDR1 MGHRA and CDR2 YSYEKL. DNA for the CDR3: TGCGCCAGCAGCCAGACGAACCCAGATACGCAGTATTTT. Protein sequence: CASSQTNPDTQYF.

This clonotype came up many times. The gene calls are TRBV20-1 and TRBJ2-5; D could derive from TRBD1 or TRBD2 (5 bases each). CDR1 and CDR2 (germline): DFQATT, SNEGSKA (reference sequence). The V end was cut by 0 bases, the J end by 7 bases, with 18 bases between. This CDR3 is built from 15 residues. For the CDR3, the DNA is TGCAGTGCTAGAGATCGCCGGGGCACGTCCGGGACCCAGTACTTC. It yields the protein CSARDRRGTSGTQYF.

V gene TRBV7-2 combines with J gene TRBJ2-5; D is ambiguous. Germline-derived CDR1 and CDR2 are SGHTA and FQGNSA. There are 14 residues in the CDR3. V dropped 1 base and J dropped 3 bases, with 9 bases sitting between them. The CDR3 is CASSLESQEETQYF. The CDR3 bases are TGTGCCAGCAGCTTAGAGAGCCAAGAAGAGACCCAGTACTTC.

The rearrangement joins TRBV19 to TRBJ2-1; no clear D gene. With 2 bases removed from V and 0 bases from J, the gap between germline ends came to 11 bases. The CDR3 totals 16 residues. Germline V gene sequence: CDR1 LNHDA, CDR2 SQIVND (reference sequence). CDR3 protein: CASSIRSGGSYNEQFF. DNA of the CDR3: TGTGCCAGTAGTATACGATCTGGCGGCTCCTACAATGAGCAGTTCTTC.

The rearrangement uses TRBV20-1 and TRBJ2-1; the D gene is possibly TRBD1 (6 bases). Germline assignment: CDR1 DFQATT and CDR2 SNEGSKA (reference sequence). V gave up 1 base and J gave up 8 bases, with 18 bases separating them. The CDR3 spans 15 residues. In DNA form, the CDR3 reads TGCAGTGCTAGAGCACAGGGTTTTGGGTACGATGAGCAGTTCTTC. Its translation: CSARAQGFGYDEQFF.

This clonotype was found many times. The CDR3 region is CASSPGQRRPYF. CDR3 nucleotides: TGTGCCAGCAGTCCGGGGCAACGCCGTCCGTACTTC. The chain has TRBV6-2 or TRBV6-3 and TRBJ2-7; either TRBD1 or TRBD2 may fit D (5 bases each). The CDR3 is 12 residues long. Germline CDR1 is MNHEY and CDR2 is SVGEGT. V lost 5 bases to trimming and J lost 12 bases, with 17 bases between them.

This clonotype was recorded a few times. The rearrangement uses TRBV5-4 and TRBJ2-1; 7 positions match TRBD2. Trimming took 0 bases from V and 5 from J; bases not matched to a gene: 11. Germline CDR1 and CDR2: SGHNT and YYREEE (reference sequence). This CDR3 region has 17 residues. CDR3 nucleotides: TGTGCCAGCAGCTTGGTTCGGTCTAGCGGAAGAAACAATGAGCAGTTCTTC. As protein: CASSLVRSSGRNNEQFF.

This clonotype was seen many times. The chain employs TRBV28 and TRBJ2-3; D ambiguous. Germline values: CDR1 MDHEN, CDR2 SYDVKM. The ends were cut back, 1 base at V and 0 bases at J, with 5 bases in the middle. This CDR3 comprises 14 residues. CDR3 sequence reads: CASSLFGSTDTQYF. The CDR3 bases are TGTGCCAGCAGTTTATTTGGGAGCACAGATACGCAGTATTTT.

In its sample, this clonotype was seen many times. The chain is built from TRBV28 and TRBJ2-1, with TRBD1 identical over 8 bases. V was clipped by 1 base and J by 6 bases; unmatched bases: 11. Germline CDR1 is MDHEN and CDR2 is SYDVKM. The CDR3 consists of 17 residues. The CDR3 DNA reads TGTGCCAGCAGTTTATTGTCGACAGGGGCGTTCTCCAATGAGCAGTTCTTC. Translating it yields CASSLLSTGAFSNEQFF.

This sequence joins TRBV6-2 or TRBV6-3 and TRBJ2-4; possibly TRBD1 for D (6 bases). CDR3 length: 14 residues. The germline V gene encodes CDR1 MNHEY and CDR2 SVGEGT. The V end lost 5 bases, the J end lost 7 bases, and 15 bases lay between the germline ends. This CDR3 is CASSVGQKVNIQYF. The CDR3 region has the DNA TGTGCCAGCAGTGTCGGACAGAAGGTGAACATTCAGTACTTC.

The chain links TRBV6-1 to TRBJ2-5; TRBD2 might be the D (5 bases). V lost 6 bases and J 8 bases, leaving 22 bases between the germline ends. The CDR3 is 15 amino acids. Germline CDR1 is MNHNS and CDR2 is SASEGT. CDR3: CASSRRGLVAETQYF. The CDR3 DNA reads as TGTGCCAGCAGCCGACGGGGTCTAGTGGCCGAAACCCAGTACTTC.

In regard to this clonotype: The limits of the CDR3 on the DNA are not certain, so only TCRdb's listed CDR3 is given. J is TRBJ2-7 and V is TRBV6-6. The CDR3 extends over 18 residues, inclusive of both ends. Germline V gene data show CDR1 as MNHNY and CDR2 as SVGAGI (reference sequence). CDR3 region: CASSFYICSAWRAYEQYF.

As for this clonotype: A read error may be the cause here, since a much bigger clone is one base away. The rearrangement joins TRBV6-9 to TRBJ2-7; D is undetermined. Deletions cut 3 bases from V and 0 bases from J, with 15 bases between. Germline CDR1 and CDR2: MNHGY and SVAAGI. The CDR3 is 16 residues long. Here the CDR3 reads CASSYGIGSYSYEQYF. CDR3 DNA: TGTGCCAGCAGTTACGGAATAGGGTCCTACTCCTACGAGCAGTACTTC.

The chain recombines TRBV27 with TRBJ2-7, with 13 bases aligning to TRBD2. J was trimmed by 1 base and V by 5 bases; bases with no gene match: 5. Germline V gene sequence: CDR1 MNHEY, CDR2 SMNVEV (reference sequence). CDR3 length: 16 amino acids. The CDR3 nucleotides are TGTGCCAGCAGTACCCGACTAGCGGGAGGTTCCTACGAGCAGTACTTC. It codes for CASSTRLAGGSYEQYF.

In the case of this clonotype: An end of the junction differs from the germline gene, which may be a read error. The chain uses TRBV27 and TRBJ1-2; TRBD1 is a possible D gene (5 bases). Germline CDR1 and CDR2: MNHEY and SMNVEV (reference sequence). The CDR3 is 13 residues long. CDR3 DNA sequence: TGTCCCAGCAGTTTCCAGGGTGTCTATGGCTACACCTTC. Its protein is CPSSFQGVYGYTF.

This clonotype was seen at least ten times. The genes are TRBV6-2 or TRBV6-3 and TRBJ1-1; D not certain. With 1 base removed from V and 1 base from J, the gap between germline ends came to 13 bases. CDR1 and CDR2 (germline): MNHEY, SVGEGT. This CDR3 region has 16 residues. The CDR3 DNA is TGTGCCAGCAGTTACTTTCTCTTGATGGGGAACACTGAAGCTTTCTTT. This encodes CASSYFLLMGNTEAFF.

V and J are TRBV6-1 and TRBJ2-5; 9 bases align to TRBD2. Germline values: CDR1 MNHNS, CDR2 SASEGT. This CDR3 is built from 14 residues. The V gene end was trimmed by 5 bases and the J gene end by 7 bases; junction bases not matched to a gene: 8. The CDR3 protein is CASSRWTSEVTQYF. CDR3 coding DNA: TGTGCCAGCAGTCGATGGACTAGCGAGGTGACCCAGTACTTC.

V is TRBV7-9 and J is TRBJ2-1; TRBD2 matches 9 bases. Germline V gives CDR1 SEHNR, CDR2 FQNEAQ (reference sequence). The CDR3 consists of 16 residues. Trimming at V came to 4 bases and at J to 1 base, leaving 5 bases not matched to a gene. The CDR3 sequence is CASSSGLAVSYNEQFF. DNA for the CDR3: TGTGCCAGCAGCTCGGGACTAGCAGTATCCTACAATGAGCAGTTCTTC.

This clonotype was recorded many times. This chain connects TRBV28 to TRBJ2-1; D may be TRBD1 or TRBD2 (6 bases each). Germline CDR1 MDHEN, CDR2 SYDVKM. V was clipped by 3 bases and J by 10 bases, with 13 bases between them. The CDR3 length is 13 residues. For the CDR3, the DNA is TGTGCCAGCAGTTTCCCGGGGGCAGGGGAGCAGTTCTTC. The encoded protein is CASSFPGAGEQFF.

The chain uses TRBV24-1 and TRBJ2-1; no clear D. Near its end, the DNA agrees better with TRBJ2-6, so the J call may be wrong. Germline values: CDR1 KGHDR, CDR2 SFDVKD. The CDR3 runs to 15 residues. In nucleotides, the CDR3 is TGTGCCACCAGTGGAGGAGTACGTGGGGCCAACGTCCTGACTTTC. Its protein product is CATSGGVRGANVLTF.